The source of this T cell receptor beta chain is a study of metastatic and nonmetastatic thyroid tumors. Turning to the study itself: Repertoires from malignant and benign thyroid patients were compared across blood and tumor or nodule tissue.

This clone has a handful of counts. Its specificity is not known. All patients were treatment-naive before thyroid surgery. Points from the study as a whole: Versus benign nodules, malignant thyroid tumors reportedly had significantly higher TCR beta diversity, in blood and tumor.

The CDR3 consists of 15 residues. The V gene's germline CDR1 is MNHNS and CDR2 SASEGT. V was cut by 5 bases and J by 2 bases, with 16 bases left in between. In the study's own analysis: The study's classifier, a distant-metastasis tool for papillary thyroid cancer, was built using CDR3 differences across clinicopathological groups. TCRdb re-called the PCR reads with MiXCR. The V and J calls were determined by TCRdb, not by the authors. The sample consists of 6,000 or so clones, 25% to 30% of them appearing once. The origin of this receptor is a female donor with papillary thyroid cancer or a benign thyroid nodule (not recorded which). Some clones in this sample may be carry-over from other donors' samples. The rearrangement uses TRBV6-1 and TRBJ2-7, with D perhaps matching TRBD1 (6 bases). Material: adjacent normal tissue. The CDR3 here is CASSSEFRTAYEQYF. CDR3 coding DNA: TGTGCCAGCAGTTCCGAATTTAGGACAGCCTACGAGCAGTACTTC.